This TCR beta chain was sequenced in a study of cytomegalovirus exposure and HLA in healthy donors. CDR3 length: 19 amino acids. Germline CDR1 and CDR2: SGHRS and YFSETQ. The germline V and J ends were trimmed by 0 bases and 2 bases, with 21 bases remaining between them. About this clone: The antigen is not known.

Researchers ran the PCR with 60 Vbeta and 13 Jbeta primers. In the authors' methods: In a later analysis, the count reached 80 million or so unique TCR beta chains, with around 11 million shared. Produced via immunoSEQ multiplex PCR; TCRdb's table is partial and in-frame only. Clone size and V and J calls were adopted from that table, with D and trimming inferred from the DNA. The table includes 110,000 or so clones, 75% detected once. The study's findings and limits: At a 0.05 false discovery rate, a later analysis found about 17,000 TCR beta sequences to be associated with HLA alleles.

The sequence was collected from a man in his forties in good health and CMV-seronegative. Sequenced: PBMCs. The chain combines TRBV5-1 with TRBJ2-1; possibly TRBD1 for D (5 bases). In nucleotides, the CDR3 is TGCGCCAGCAGCTTGGAGGCAGGGAAAAAGAGCCTCCCCTACAATGAGCAGTTCTTC. Translated, it gives CASSLEAGKKSLPYNEQFF.